These 5 T cell receptor beta chains share one sample of origin, sequenced in a study of PD-L1 blockade in urothelial cancer. Sequenced by immunoSEQ multiplex PCR; TCRdb stores in-frame clones only, minus some. The sample yields more than 65,000 clones, around 90% seen once. Sequences were derived from PBMCs, sampled around atezolizumab (anti-PD-L1) treatment. The receptor source for this set is a woman in her 70s with urothelial cancer.

The chain employs TRBV4-3 and TRBJ1-3, with unresolved D. Germline lookup yields CDR1 LGHNA and CDR2 YSLEER. CDR3 length: 15 residues. Trimming cost V 0 bases and J 1 base, with 7 bases left between them. In nucleotides, the CDR3 is TGCGCCAGCAGCCAAGACACCACATCTGGAAACACCATATATTTT. Protein product: CASSQDTTSGNTIYF.

The rearrangement links TRBV7-2 to TRBJ2-2; 10 positions match TRBD1. The CDR3 consists of 16 residues. Germline values: CDR1 SGHTA, CDR2 FQGNSA. V trimming: 5 bases; J trimming: 1 base; junction bases outside the gene matches: 4. CDR3 region: CASSPRTGGNTGELFF. As DNA, the CDR3 is TGTGCCAGCAGCCCCCGGACAGGGGGGAACACCGGGGAGCTGTTTTTT.

In its sample, this clone was seen once. The chain is built from TRBV6-6 and TRBJ2-7; 9 bases are shared with TRBD1. The CDR3 spans 14 residues. The V gene end was trimmed by 4 bases and the J gene end by 3 bases; junction bases not matched to a gene: 4. From germline, CDR1 is MNHNY and CDR2 SVGAGI (reference sequence). The CDR3 loop reads CASSWDRDFYEQYF. The CDR3 DNA is TGTGCCAGCAGTTGGGACAGGGACTTCTACGAGCAGTACTTC.

The chain links TRBV7-2 to TRBJ2-5; the D gene is possibly TRBD1 (5 bases). The length of the CDR3 is 13 residues. Per germline, CDR1 SGHTA and CDR2 FQGNSA. Trimming cost V 3 bases and J 4 bases, with 9 bases left between them. This chain's CDR3 is CASSFGGAETQYF. The CDR3 nucleotides are TGTGCCAGCAGCTTTGGTGGGGCAGAGACCCAGTACTTC. Full variable domain (remainder filled in from reference TRBV7-2 and TRBJ2-5): GAGVSQSPSNKVTEKGKDVELRCDPISGHTALYWYRQSLGQGLEFLIYFQGNSAPDKSGLPSDRFSAERTGGSVSTLTIQRTQQEDSAVYLCASSFGGAETQYFGPGTRLLVL.

The V gene is TRBV7-2, the J gene TRBJ1-4; 7 nucleotides agree with TRBD1. In germline, CDR1 is SGHTA, CDR2 FQGNSA. J gave up 8 bases and V 5 bases, and 11 bases lay outside the gene matches. This CDR3 region has 15 residues. The CDR3 sequence is CASSPVTGQGEKLFF. The CDR3 DNA sequence: TGTGCCAGCAGCCCGGTGACAGGGCAGGGAGAAAAACTGTTTTTT.